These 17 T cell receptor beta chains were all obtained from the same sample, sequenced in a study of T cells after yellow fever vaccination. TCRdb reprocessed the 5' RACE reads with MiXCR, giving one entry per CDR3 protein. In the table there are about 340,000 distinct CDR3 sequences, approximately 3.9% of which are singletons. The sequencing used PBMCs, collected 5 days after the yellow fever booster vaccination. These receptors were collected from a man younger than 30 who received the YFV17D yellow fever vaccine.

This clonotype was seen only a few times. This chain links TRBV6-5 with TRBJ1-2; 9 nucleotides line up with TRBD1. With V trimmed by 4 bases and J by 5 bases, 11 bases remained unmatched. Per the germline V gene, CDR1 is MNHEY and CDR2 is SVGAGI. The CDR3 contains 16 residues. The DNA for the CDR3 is TGTGCCAGCAGTTCCTTACAGGGGGCGGCTAGTTATGGCTACACCTTC. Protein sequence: CASSSLQGAASYGYTF.

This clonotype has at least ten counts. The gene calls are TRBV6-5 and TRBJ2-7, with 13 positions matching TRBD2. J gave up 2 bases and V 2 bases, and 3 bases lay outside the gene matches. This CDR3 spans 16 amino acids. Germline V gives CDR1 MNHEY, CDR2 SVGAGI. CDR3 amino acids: CASSYPTSGGAYEQYF. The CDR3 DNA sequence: TGTGCCAGCAGTTACCCCACTAGCGGGGGGGCCTACGAGCAGTACTTC.

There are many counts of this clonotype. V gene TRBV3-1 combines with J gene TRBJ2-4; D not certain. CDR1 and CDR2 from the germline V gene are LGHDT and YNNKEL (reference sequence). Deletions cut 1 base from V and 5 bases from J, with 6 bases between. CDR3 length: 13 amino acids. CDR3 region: CASSQVSENIQYF. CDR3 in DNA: TGTGCCAGCAGCCAAGTCTCTGAAAACATTCAGTACTTC.

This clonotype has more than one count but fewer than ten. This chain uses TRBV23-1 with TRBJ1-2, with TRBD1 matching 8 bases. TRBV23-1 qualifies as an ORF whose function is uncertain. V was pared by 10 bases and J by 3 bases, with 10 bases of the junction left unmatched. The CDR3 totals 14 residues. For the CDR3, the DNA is TGCGCCAACCCGACAGGGGACGGTGACTATGGCTACACCTTC. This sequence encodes CANPTGDGDYGYTF.

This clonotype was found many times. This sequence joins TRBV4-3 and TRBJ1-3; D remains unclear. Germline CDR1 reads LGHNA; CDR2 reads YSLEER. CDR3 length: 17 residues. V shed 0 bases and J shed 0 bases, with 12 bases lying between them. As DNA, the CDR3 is TGCGCCAGCAGCCAAGAAGGAGCGTTCCGCTCTGGAAACACCATATATTTT. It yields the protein CASSQEGAFRSGNTIYF.

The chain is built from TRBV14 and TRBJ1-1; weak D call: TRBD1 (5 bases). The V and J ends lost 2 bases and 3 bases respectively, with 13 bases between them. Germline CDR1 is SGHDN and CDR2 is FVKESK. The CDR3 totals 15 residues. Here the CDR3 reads CASSQSQGGDTEAFF. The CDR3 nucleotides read TGTGCCAGCAGCCAATCTCAGGGCGGTGACACTGAAGCTTTCTTT.

DNA for the CDR3: TGCAGTGCTAGGAGCCCTGGACAGGGGAACACTGAAGCTTTCTTT. It yields the protein CSARSPGQGNTEAFF. The chain employs TRBV20-1 and TRBJ1-1; 8 positions match TRBD1. The V segment lost 3 bases and the J segment 1 base; nucleotides outside the gene matches: 7. Germline V gene lookup returns CDR1 DFQATT and CDR2 SNEGSKA (reference sequence). This CDR3 comprises 15 residues.

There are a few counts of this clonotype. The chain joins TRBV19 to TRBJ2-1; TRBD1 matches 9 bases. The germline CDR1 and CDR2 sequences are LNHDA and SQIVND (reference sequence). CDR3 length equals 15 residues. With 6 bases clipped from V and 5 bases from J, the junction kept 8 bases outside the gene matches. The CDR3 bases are TGTGCCAGTAGCCGCGACGGGACAGGGAACAATGAGCAGTTCTTC. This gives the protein CASSRDGTGNNEQFF.

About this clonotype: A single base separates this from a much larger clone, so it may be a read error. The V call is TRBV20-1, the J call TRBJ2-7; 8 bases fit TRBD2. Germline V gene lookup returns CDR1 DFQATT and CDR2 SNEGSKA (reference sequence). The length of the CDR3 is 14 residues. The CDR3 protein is CSASIGRGSFEQYF. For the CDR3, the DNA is TGCAGTGCTAGTATCGGGAGGGGGTCCTTCGAGCAGTACTTC.

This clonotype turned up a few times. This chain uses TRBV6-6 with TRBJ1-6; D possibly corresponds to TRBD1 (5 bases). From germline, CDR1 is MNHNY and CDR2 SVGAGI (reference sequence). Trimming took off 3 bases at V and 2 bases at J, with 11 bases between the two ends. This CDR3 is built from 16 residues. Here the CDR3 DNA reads TGTGCCAGCAGTTATTCGGGGGTCCCCTATAATTCACCCCTCCACTTT. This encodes CASSYSGVPYNSPLHF.

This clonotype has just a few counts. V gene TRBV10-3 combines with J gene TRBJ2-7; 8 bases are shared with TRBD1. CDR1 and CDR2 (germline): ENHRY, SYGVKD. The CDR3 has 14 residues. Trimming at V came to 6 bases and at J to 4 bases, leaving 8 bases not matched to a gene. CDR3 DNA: TGTGCCATCAGGGACGGACAGGGAGGATACGAGCAGTACTTC. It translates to CAIRDGQGGYEQYF.

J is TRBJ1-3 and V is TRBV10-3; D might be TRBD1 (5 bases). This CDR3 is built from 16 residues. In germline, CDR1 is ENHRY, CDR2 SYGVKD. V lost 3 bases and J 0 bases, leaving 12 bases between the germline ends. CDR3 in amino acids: CAISDRTSGSGNTIYF. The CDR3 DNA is TGTGCCATCAGTGACCGGACATCAGGCTCTGGAAACACCATATATTTT.

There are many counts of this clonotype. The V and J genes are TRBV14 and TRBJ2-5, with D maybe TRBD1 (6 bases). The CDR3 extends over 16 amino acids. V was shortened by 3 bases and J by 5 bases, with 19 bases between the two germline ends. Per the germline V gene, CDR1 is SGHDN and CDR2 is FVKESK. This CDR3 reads CASSQRNTGLRETQYF. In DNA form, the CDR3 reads TGTGCCAGCAGCCAGCGAAATACAGGGTTGAGGGAGACCCAGTACTTC. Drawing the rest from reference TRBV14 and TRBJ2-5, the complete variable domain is EAGVTQFPSHSVIEKGQTVTLRCDPISGHDNLYWYRRVMGKEIKFLLHFVKESKQDESGMPNNRFLAERTGGTYSTLKVQPAELEDSGVYFCASSQRNTGLRETQYFGPGTRLLVL.

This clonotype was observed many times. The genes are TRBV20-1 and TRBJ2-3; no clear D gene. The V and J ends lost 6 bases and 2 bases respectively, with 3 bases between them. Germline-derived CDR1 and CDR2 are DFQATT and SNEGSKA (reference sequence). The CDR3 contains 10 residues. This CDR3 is CSAITDTQYF. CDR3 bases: TGCAGTGCCATCACAGATACGCAGTATTTT.

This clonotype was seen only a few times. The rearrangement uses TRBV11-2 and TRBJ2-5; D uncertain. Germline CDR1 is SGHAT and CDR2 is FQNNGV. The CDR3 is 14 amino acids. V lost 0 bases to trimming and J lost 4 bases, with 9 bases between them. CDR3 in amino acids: CASSLDRSIETQYF. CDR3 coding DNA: TGTGCCAGCAGCTTAGATCGCTCTATAGAGACCCAGTACTTC.

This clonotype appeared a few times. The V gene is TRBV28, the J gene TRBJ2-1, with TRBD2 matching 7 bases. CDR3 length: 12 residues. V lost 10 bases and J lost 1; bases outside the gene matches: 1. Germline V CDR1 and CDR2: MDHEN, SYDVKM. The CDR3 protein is CATGGSYNEQFF. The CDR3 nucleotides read TGTGCCACGGGGGGTTCCTACAATGAGCAGTTCTTC.

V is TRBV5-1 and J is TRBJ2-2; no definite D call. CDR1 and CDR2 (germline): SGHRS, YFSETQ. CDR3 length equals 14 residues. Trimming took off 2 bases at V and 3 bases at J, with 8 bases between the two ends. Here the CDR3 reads CASSFRWDTGELFF. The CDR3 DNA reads TGCGCCAGCAGCTTTCGCTGGGACACCGGGGAGCTGTTTTTT.